This TCR beta chain derives from a study of OX40 agonist ivuxolimab in advanced cancers. Findings and limits, study-wide: With doses of 0.1 to 3.0 mg/kg, CD4+ and CD8+ blood T cells had undergone clonal expansion by week 6.

Germline lookup yields CDR1 SEHNR and CDR2 FQNEAQ (reference sequence). This CDR3 contains 15 residues. Trimming pared 6 bases from V and 3 bases from J, leaving 15 bases between. Sequencing was performed with immunoSEQ multiplex PCR; in TCRdb, only in-frame clones are kept and a portion is missing. The repertoire holds over 60,000 clones, with 88% as singletons. As regards this clone: Its target is unknown.

The sequence was collected from an adult with an advanced solid tumor such as melanoma, head and neck, liver or kidney cancer. The sample was CD4+ or CD8+ T cells sorted from blood, taken in a trial of the OX40 agonist ivuxolimab. The chain links TRBV7-9 to TRBJ2-1, with D tentatively TRBD1 (5 bases). The CDR3 reads CASRVQDPLYNEQFF. The CDR3 DNA sequence: TGTGCCAGCAGGGTACAGGACCCGCTCTACAATGAGCAGTTCTTC.